The 21 T cell receptor beta chains reported below all come from one sample, sequenced in a study of tissue T cells after allogeneic stem cell transplantation. Profiling relied on immunoSEQ multiplex PCR, and the TCRdb table lists in-frame clones only, not all of them. The data contain about 3,700 clones, 50% to 60% of them singletons. The material was tissue from the ileum, obtained at autopsy. All receptors derive from a male donor aged 60 or over with lung cancer.

Only one count was recorded for this clone. The chain uses TRBV28 and TRBJ2-2, with 10 bases matching TRBD2. V was clipped by 4 bases and J by 2 bases; unmatched bases: 1. The germline gives CDR1 MDHEN, CDR2 SYDVKM. CDR3 length: 15 amino acids. The CDR3 protein is CASSWTSGNTGELFF. As DNA, the CDR3 is TGTGCCAGCAGTTGGACTAGCGGAAACACCGGGGAGCTGTTTTTT.

This chain links TRBV9 with TRBJ1-6, with a tentative D call TRBD1 (6 bases). CDR3 length: 15 residues. The V end was cut by 0 bases, the J end by 7 bases, with 11 bases between. Germline loops: CDR1 SGDLS, CDR2 YYNGEE. CDR3 DNA sequence: TGTGCCAGCAGCGTAGAGGGGGGTTTGAATTCACCCCTCCACTTT. Its translation is CASSVEGGLNSPLHF.

The V and J genes are TRBV7-3 and TRBJ2-1; 12 nucleotides match TRBD2. Germline CDR1 and CDR2: SGHTA and FQGTGA. V gave up 3 bases and J gave up 0 bases; unmatched junction bases: 12. The CDR3 extends over 20 amino acids. The DNA of the CDR3 is TGTGCCAGCAGCTTGTTGCCTAGCGGGAGGGCTAGCGACTCCTACAATGAGCAGTTCTTC. It is translated as CASSLLPSGRASDSYNEQFF. The whole variable domain, remainder taken from reference TRBV7-3 and TRBJ2-1, is GAGVSQTPSNKVTEKGKYVELRCDPISGHTALYWYRQSLGQGPEFLIYFQGTGAADDSGLPNDRFFAVRPEGSVSTLKIQRTERGDSAVYLCASSLLPSGRASDSYNEQFFGPGTRLTVL.

The gene calls are TRBV11-2 and TRBJ2-3; 9 bases are shared with TRBD2. J was trimmed by 6 bases and V by 0 bases; bases with no gene match: 7. The CDR3 totals 16 residues. Per the germline V gene, CDR1 is SGHAT and CDR2 is FQNNGV. The DNA for the CDR3 is TGTGCCAGCAGCTTAGATCAGGGACTAGCTGGCGATACGCAGTATTTT. Its translation: CASSLDQGLAGDTQYF.

CDR3 nucleotides: TGTGCCAGCAGCTTGGGCGGCAGAGCCTACGAGCAGTACTTC. Translation gives CASSLGGRAYEQYF. The chain employs TRBV5-5 and TRBJ2-7; D unresolved. From germline, CDR1 is SGHKS and CDR2 YYEKEE (reference sequence). There are 14 residues in the CDR3. Deletions cut 0 bases from V and 2 bases from J, with 9 bases between.

This clone was counted only a few times. The chain has TRBV24-1 and TRBJ1-2, with unresolved D. CDR1 is KGHDR and CDR2 is SFDVKD in the germline V gene. V was clipped by 2 bases and J by 2 bases, with 8 bases between them. The CDR3 loop spans 14 amino acids. The CDR3: CATSDSTKNYGYTF. Written as DNA, the CDR3 is TGTGCCACCAGTGATTCTACAAAGAACTATGGCTACACCTTC.

This clone is labeled as medium-sized. The chain joins TRBV6-6 to TRBJ1-2; no clear D. The CDR3 is 12 residues long. The V end lost 0 bases, the J end lost 13 bases, and 12 bases lay between the germline ends. Germline assignment: CDR1 MNHNY and CDR2 SVGAGI (reference sequence). CDR3 amino acids: CASSYSIVELTF. CDR3 nucleotides: TGTGCCAGCAGTTACTCGATTGTGGAGCTCACCTTC.

The chain employs TRBV4-2 and TRBJ1-5, with D uncertain. The CDR3 contains 13 residues. CDR1 and CDR2 (germline): LGHNA, YNFKEQ. The V end was cut by 4 bases, the J end by 6 bases, with 10 bases between. The CDR3 DNA is TGTGCCAGCAGCCGGGGTGACGGTCAGCCCCAGCATTTT. Protein sequence: CASSRGDGQPQHF.

In this sample, this clone turned up a few times. The chain carries TRBV24-1 and TRBJ2-2; D possibly corresponds to TRBD2 (6 bases). Germline loops: CDR1 KGHDR, CDR2 SFDVKD. CDR3 length: 16 residues. Trimming removed 1 base at V and 4 bases at J, with 12 bases between. CDR3 loop: CATSDFPGAGTGELFF. Here the CDR3 DNA reads TGTGCCACCAGTGATTTCCCGGGAGCGGGCACCGGGGAGCTGTTTTTT.

V and J are TRBV9 and TRBJ1-2; D is ambiguous. Germline CDR1 reads SGDLS; CDR2 reads YYNGEE. This CDR3 has 11 residues. Trimming shortened V by 3 bases and J by 4 bases, and 4 bases separated the two germline ends. The CDR3 DNA follows: TGTGCCAGCAGCGGGCTCTATGGCTACACCTTC. It yields the protein CASSGLYGYTF.

The chain uses TRBV5-1 and TRBJ1-3, with D perhaps TRBD1 (5 bases). Trimming took off 3 bases at V and 0 bases at J, with 13 bases between the two ends. CDR3 length: 16 residues. CDR1 is SGHRS, CDR2 YFSETQ, per germline. The CDR3, as DNA: TGCGCCAGCAGCTCAGGGAAATGGGGCTCTGGAAACACCATATATTTT. As protein: CASSSGKWGSGNTIYF. The full variable domain, rest sourced from reference TRBV5-1 and TRBJ1-3, is KAGVTQTPRYLIKTRGQQVTLSCSPISGHRSVSWYQQTPGQGLQFLFEYFSETQRNKGNFPGRFSGRQFSNSRSEMNVSTLELGDSALYLCASSSGKWGSGNTIYFGEGSWLTVV.

This clone was observed a handful of times. The gene calls are TRBV24-1 and TRBJ2-5, with 10 bases identical to TRBD2. Trimming removed 4 bases from V and 0 bases from J; junction bases left unmatched: 4. The germline V gene encodes CDR1 KGHDR and CDR2 SFDVKD. The CDR3 extends over 16 amino acids. The CDR3, as DNA: TGTGCCACCAGTGACCCTAGCGGGAGCCACCAAGAGACCCAGTACTTC. It is translated as CATSDPSGSHQETQYF.

This clone was detected only a few times. A clone one base away is much larger, so this may be a read error. The chain links TRBV11-3 to TRBJ2-7; TRBD1 matches at 9 bases. CDR1 and CDR2 from the germline V gene are SGHNT and YENEEA. V gave up 3 bases and J gave up 3 bases; unmatched junction bases: 3. The CDR3 is 14 amino acids. CDR3: CASSLGQGHYEQYF. DNA of the CDR3: TGTGCCAGCAGCTTGGGACAGGGTCACTACGAGCAGTACTTC.

This clone is medium-sized (0.01 to 0.1%). In the same sample, other DNA sequences code for this CDR3. The chain recombines TRBV25-1 with TRBJ1-3, with D unclear. Germline CDR1 reads MGHDK; CDR2 reads SYGVNS. The length of the CDR3 is 15 residues. Trimming took off 6 bases at V and 0 bases at J, with 12 bases between the two ends. The CDR3 loop reads CASSEGGNSGNTIYF. As DNA, the CDR3 is TGTGCCAGCAGCGAGGGTGGAAACTCTGGAAACACCATATATTTT.

The V gene is TRBV7-2, the J gene TRBJ2-7, with TRBD1 as a possible D gene (5 bases). The CDR3 extends over 14 amino acids. CDR1 and CDR2 (germline): SGHTA, FQGNSA. V was clipped by 5 bases and J by 2 bases, with 13 bases between them. The DNA for the CDR3 is TGTGCCAGCAGCCCCGGCAGGGTCACCTACGAGCAGTACTTC. Translation gives CASSPGRVTYEQYF. Full variable domain (missing parts from reference TRBV7-2 and TRBJ2-7): GAGVSQSPSNKVTEKGKDVELRCDPISGHTALYWYRQSLGQGLEFLIYFQGNSAPDKSGLPSDRFSAERTGGSVSTLTIQRTQQEDSAVYLCASSPGRVTYEQYFGPGTRLTVT.

This clone rates as medium-sized. The genes are TRBV4-3 and TRBJ2-4; D remains ambiguous. Germline CDR1 reads LGHNA; CDR2 reads YSLEER. This CDR3 contains 14 residues. V gave up 2 bases and J gave up 10 bases, with 15 bases separating them. CDR3 loop: CASSQTVRQQIQYF. The CDR3 DNA follows: TGCGCCAGCAGCCAAACGGTTCGGCAGCAGATTCAGTACTTC.

Relative to its sample, this clone is hyperexpanded. This chain links TRBV19 with TRBJ2-1, with 11 bases that match TRBD2. The CDR3 is 14 residues long. Per the germline V gene, CDR1 is LNHDA and CDR2 is SQIVND (reference sequence). The CDR3 sequence: CAAGSSGRYNEQFF. CDR3 nucleotides: TGTGCGGCGGGGTCTAGCGGGAGGTACAATGAGCAGTTCTTC.

This clone is deemed large. The chain combines TRBV25-1 with TRBJ1-1; D perhaps matches TRBD1 (6 bases). CDR1 is MGHDK, CDR2 SYGVNS, per germline. Trimming removed 9 bases from V and 6 bases from J, with 14 bases in between. The CDR3 runs 12 residues. The chain's CDR3 is CASQRPGAEAFF. The CDR3 region has the DNA TGTGCCAGTCAAAGACCAGGGGCTGAAGCTTTCTTT. Combining the CDR3 with reference TRBV25-1 and TRBJ1-1 gives the whole variable domain EADIYQTPRYLVIGTGKKITLECSQTMGHDKMYWYQQDPGMELHLIHYSYGVNSTEKGDLSSESTVSRIRTEHFPLTLESARPSHTSQYLCASQRPGAEAFFGQGTRLTVV.

The rearrangement uses TRBV5-1 and TRBJ2-5; TRBD2 agrees at 7 bases. Trimming cost V 0 bases and J 2 bases; bases outside gene matches: 1. This CDR3 has 14 amino acids. The V gene's germline CDR1 is SGHRS and CDR2 YFSETQ. The CDR3 DNA sequence: TGCGCCAGCAGCTTGGGGCGGGGGCAAGAGACCCAGTACTTC. Translation gives CASSLGRGQETQYF.

The rearrangement joins TRBV5-1 to TRBJ2-5; D is undetermined. The V gene's germline CDR1 is SGHRS and CDR2 YFSETQ. V shed 0 bases and J shed 1 base, with 7 bases lying between them. The CDR3 spans 14 residues. CDR3 amino acids: CASSLDSFQETQYF. In DNA form, the CDR3 reads TGCGCCAGCAGCTTGGACAGCTTCCAAGAGACCCAGTACTTC.

The rearrangement links TRBV9 to TRBJ1-2, with D maybe TRBD1 (5 bases). Germline loops: CDR1 SGDLS, CDR2 YYNGEE. The V end was cut by 6 bases, the J end by 8 bases, with 20 bases between. The CDR3 sequence is 14 residues long. The chain's CDR3 is CASTQAGRAEGYTF. For the CDR3, the DNA is TGTGCCAGCACCCAGGCGGGCAGGGCAGAAGGCTACACCTTC.